The subject of this entry is one T cell receptor (beta chain). This sample is part of a study of blood T cell repertoires in COVID-19. Study-wide background: Spain, Italy and the United States supplied samples that represented acute and convalescent COVID-19. From T cells, B-cell-depleted T cells, or PBMCs came the material, which was cDNA or gDNA.

Germline V gives CDR1 SGHRS, CDR2 YFSETQ. V was shortened by 2 bases and J by 4 bases, with 15 bases between the two germline ends. This CDR3 is built from 15 residues. In Seattle, patients joined the study during active infection and were tracked longitudinally. Assay: immunoSEQ multiplex PCR; the TCRdb copy retains only in-frame clones and omits some. The sample comprises around 140,000 clones, about 87% of which are singletons, and 2.5% rests with the top ten. The rearrangement uses TRBV5-1 and TRBJ1-2; weak D call: TRBD1 (5 bases). This sequence was found in a human donor with COVID-19, enrolled during active disease. The donor label of this sample is uncertain. The sample comprised peripheral blood. CDR3 amino acids: CASSLTGQGGYGYTF. CDR3 in DNA: TGCGCCAGCAGCTTAACTGGGCAGGGAGGCTATGGCTACACCTTC.